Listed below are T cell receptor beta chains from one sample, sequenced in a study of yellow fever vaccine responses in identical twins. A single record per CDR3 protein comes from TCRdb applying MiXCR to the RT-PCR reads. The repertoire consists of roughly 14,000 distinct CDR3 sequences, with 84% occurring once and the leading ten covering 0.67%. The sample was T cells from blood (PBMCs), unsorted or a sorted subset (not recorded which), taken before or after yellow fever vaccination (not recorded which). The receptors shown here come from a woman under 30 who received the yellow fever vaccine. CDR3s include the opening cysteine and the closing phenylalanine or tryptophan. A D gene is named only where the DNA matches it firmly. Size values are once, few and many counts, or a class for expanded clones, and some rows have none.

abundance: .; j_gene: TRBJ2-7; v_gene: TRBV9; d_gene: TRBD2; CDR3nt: TGTGCCAGCAGCGTAGTGCCTAGCGGGATCGACGAGCAGTACTTC; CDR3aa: CASSVVPSGIDEQYF
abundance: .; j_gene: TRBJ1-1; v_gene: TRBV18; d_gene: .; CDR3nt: TGTGCCAGCTCACTCACAATCGGGAACACTGAAGCTTTCTTT; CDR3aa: CASSLTIGNTEAFF
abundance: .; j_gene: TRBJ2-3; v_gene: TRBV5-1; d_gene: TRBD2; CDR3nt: TGCGCCAGCAGCTTGCGGGAGGGCACAGATACGCAGTATTTT; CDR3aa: CASSLREGTDTQYF
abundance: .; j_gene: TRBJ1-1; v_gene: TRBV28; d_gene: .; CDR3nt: TGTGCCAGCAGTTTAAGGGTGGAGGCTTTCTTT; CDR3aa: CASSLRVEAFF
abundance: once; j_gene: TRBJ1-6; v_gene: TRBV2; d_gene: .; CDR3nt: TGTGCCAGCAGTGCAGGGCCGCGGGGTAGCGGATATAATTCACCCCTCCACTTT; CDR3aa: CASSAGPRGSGYNSPLHF
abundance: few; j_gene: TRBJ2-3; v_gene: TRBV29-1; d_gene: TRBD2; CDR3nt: TGCAGCGGGATTCTAGCGGTGAGCACAGATACGCAGTATTTT; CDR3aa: CSGILAVSTDTQYF
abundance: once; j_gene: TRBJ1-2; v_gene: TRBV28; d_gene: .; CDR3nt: TGTGCCAGCAACCGGGGCTATGGCTACACCTTC; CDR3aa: CASNRGYGYTF
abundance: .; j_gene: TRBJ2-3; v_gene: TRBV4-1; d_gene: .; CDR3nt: TGCGCCAGCAGCCAAAGAAGCACAGATACGCAGTATTTT; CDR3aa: CASSQRSTDTQYF
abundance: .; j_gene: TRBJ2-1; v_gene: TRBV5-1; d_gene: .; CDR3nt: TGCGCCAGCAGACAGCCCCCCTACAATGAGCAGTTCTTC; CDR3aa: CASRQPPYNEQFF
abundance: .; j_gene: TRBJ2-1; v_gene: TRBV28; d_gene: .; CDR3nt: TGTGCCAGCAGTTTACCCTTCGGCCCTACGCAGTTCTTC; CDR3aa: CASSLPFGPTQFF
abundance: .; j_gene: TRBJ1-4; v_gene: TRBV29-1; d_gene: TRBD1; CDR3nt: TGCAGCGCCCGGGGGTCGGGACAGGGTGAAAAACTGTTTTTT; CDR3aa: CSARGSGQGEKLFF
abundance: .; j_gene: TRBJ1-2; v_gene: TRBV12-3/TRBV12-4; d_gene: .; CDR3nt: TGTGCCAGCAGTTTGACAGGAGGGAGCTATGGCTACACCTTC; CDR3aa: CASSLTGGSYGYTF
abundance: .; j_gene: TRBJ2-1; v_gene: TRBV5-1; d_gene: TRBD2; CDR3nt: TGCGCCAGCAGCTTGGTACTAGCGGGTGCTTACAATGAGCAGTTCTTC; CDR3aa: CASSLVLAGAYNEQFF
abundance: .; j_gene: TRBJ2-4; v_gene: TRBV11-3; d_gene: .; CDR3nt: TGTGCCAGCTGCTGGGACTCTGGCATTCAGTACTTC; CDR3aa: CASCWDSGIQYF
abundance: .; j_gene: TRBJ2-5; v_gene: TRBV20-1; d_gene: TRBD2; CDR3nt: TGCAGTGCTAGCGACGCGACTAGCGGGAGACAAGAGACCCAGTACTTC; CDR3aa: CSASDATSGRQETQYF
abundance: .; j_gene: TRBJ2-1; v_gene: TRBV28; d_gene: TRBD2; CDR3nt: TGTGCCAGCAGTTCCCCCGCGGGGGGAGGTAGGAATGAGCAGTTCTTC; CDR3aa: CASSSPAGGGRNEQFF
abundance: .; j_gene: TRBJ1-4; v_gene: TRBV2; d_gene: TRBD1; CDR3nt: TGTGCCAGCAGTGAAATTGGGACAGCCGGTAATGAAAAACTGTTTTTT; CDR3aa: CASSEIGTAGNEKLFF
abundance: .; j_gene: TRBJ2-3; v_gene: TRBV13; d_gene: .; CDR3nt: TGTGCCAGCAACCAACTAGCAAGCACAGATACGCAGTATTTT; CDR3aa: CASNQLASTDTQYF
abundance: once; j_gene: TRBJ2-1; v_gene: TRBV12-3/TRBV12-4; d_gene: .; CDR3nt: TGTGCCAGCAGCGGGGACTTCAGATACAATGAGCAGTTCTTC; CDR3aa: CASSGDFRYNEQFF
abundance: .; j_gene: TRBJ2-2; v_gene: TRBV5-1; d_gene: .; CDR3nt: .; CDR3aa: CASKDRGPTPGSCFF
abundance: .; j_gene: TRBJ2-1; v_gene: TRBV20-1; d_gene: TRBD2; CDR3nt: TGCAGTGCTAGCGGGACTAGCGGGTACAATGAGCAGTTCTTC; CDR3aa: CSASGTSGYNEQFF
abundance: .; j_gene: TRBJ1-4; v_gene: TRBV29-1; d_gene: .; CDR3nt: TGCAGCGTTGAGAAGGGGAGTGAAAAACTGTTTTTT; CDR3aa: CSVEKGSEKLFF
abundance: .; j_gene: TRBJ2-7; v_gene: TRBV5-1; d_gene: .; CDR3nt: TGCGCCAGCAGCGCACAGGAGTTCCCCTACGAGCAGTACTTC; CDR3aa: CASSAQEFPYEQYF
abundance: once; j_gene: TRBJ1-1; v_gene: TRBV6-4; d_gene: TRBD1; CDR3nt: TGTGCCAGCAGTGACTCAGGCAGGGGGCTTAGGACTGAAGCTTTCTTT; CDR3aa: CASSDSGRGLRTEAFF
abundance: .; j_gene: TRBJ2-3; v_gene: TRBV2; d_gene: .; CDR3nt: TGTGCCAGCAGTGAAAGAAGGGCTGATACGCAGTATTTT; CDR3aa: CASSERRADTQYF
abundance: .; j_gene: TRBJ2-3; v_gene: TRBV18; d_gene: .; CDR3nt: TGTGCCAGCTCACCACCGGCACGGGAGGATACGCAGTATTTT; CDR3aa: CASSPPAREDTQYF
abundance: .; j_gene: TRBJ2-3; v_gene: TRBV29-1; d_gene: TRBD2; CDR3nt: TGCAGCGCCCGGGGGGGCAGACCCACAGATACGCAGTATTTT; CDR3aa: CSARGGRPTDTQYF
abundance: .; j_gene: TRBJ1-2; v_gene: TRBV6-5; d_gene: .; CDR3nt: TGTGCCAGCAGTTACTCCGCCAGGGGTGGCTATGGCTACACCTTC; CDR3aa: CASSYSARGGYGYTF
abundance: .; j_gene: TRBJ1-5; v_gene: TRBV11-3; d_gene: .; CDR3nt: TGTGCCAGCAGCCTAATGTCCCTATATAGCAATCAGCCCCAGCATTTT; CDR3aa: CASSLMSLYSNQPQHF
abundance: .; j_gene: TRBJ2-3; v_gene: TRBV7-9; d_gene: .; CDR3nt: TGTGCCAGCAGCACAGGGAGTATAAGTGGAGATACGCAGTATTTT; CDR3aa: CASSTGSISGDTQYF
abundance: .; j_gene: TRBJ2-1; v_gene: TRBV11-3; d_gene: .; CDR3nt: TGTGCCAGCAGCGGGGTCAGCTCCTACAATGAGCAGTTCTTC; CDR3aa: CASSGVSSYNEQFF
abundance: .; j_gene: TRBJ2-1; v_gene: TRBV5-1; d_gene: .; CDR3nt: TGCGCCAGCACGGGTAGCGGTCACAATGAGCAGTTCTTC; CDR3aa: CASTGSGHNEQFF
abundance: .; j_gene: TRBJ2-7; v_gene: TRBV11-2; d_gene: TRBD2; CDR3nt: TGTGCCAGCAGCTTCCTGGGGACTAGCGGGACCGGGTACGAGCAGTACTTC; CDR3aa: CASSFLGTSGTGYEQYF
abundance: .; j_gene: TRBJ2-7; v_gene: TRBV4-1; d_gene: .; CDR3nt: TGCGCCAGCAGCCATCTATCCTACGAGCAGTACTTC; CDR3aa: CASSHLSYEQYF
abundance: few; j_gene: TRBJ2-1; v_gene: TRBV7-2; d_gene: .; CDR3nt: TGTGCCAGCAGGAGCGGGCCGAGCTCCTACAATGAGCAGTTCTTC; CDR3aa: CASRSGPSSYNEQFF
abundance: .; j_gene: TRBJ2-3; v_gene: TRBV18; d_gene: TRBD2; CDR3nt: TGTGCCAGCTCCCGCCGCGGGACTAGCGGGAGGTCAGATACGCAGTATTTT; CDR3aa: CASSRRGTSGRSDTQYF
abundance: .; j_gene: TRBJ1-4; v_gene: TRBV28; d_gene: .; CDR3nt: TGTGCCAGCAGTTTCCAAGGGGTTTCTAATGAAAAACTGTTTTTT; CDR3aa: CASSFQGVSNEKLFF
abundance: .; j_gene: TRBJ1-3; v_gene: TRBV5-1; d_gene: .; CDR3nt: TGCGCCAGCAGCTTGGGGACATACCTGGGAAACACCATATATTTT; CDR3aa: CASSLGTYLGNTIYF
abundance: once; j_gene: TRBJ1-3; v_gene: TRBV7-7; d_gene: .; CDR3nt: TGTGCCAGCAGCTCAGGATCTGGAAACACCATATATTTT; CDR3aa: CASSSGSGNTIYF
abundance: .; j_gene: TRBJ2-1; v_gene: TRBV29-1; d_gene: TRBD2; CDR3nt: TGCAGCGTTGAAGATGGCCAGCGGGGGGGCCCTTCCTACAATGAGCAGTTCTTC; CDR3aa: CSVEDGQRGGPSYNEQFF
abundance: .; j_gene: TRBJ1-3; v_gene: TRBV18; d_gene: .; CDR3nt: TGTGCCAGCTCACCCCCCGGCTTGGGAAACACCATATATTTT; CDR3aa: CASSPPGLGNTIYF
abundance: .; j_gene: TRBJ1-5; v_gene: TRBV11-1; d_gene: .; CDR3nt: TGTGCCAGCAGCTTAGCGGCGTGGGATCAGCCCCAGCATTTT; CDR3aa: CASSLAAWDQPQHF
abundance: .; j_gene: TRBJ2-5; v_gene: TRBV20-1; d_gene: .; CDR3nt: TGCAGTGCTCCTAAATTTCAAGAGACCCAGTACTTC; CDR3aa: CSAPKFQETQYF
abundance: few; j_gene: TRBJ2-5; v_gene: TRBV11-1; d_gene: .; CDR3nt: TGTGCCAGCAGCTTGCGAACTCTTCAAGAGACCCAGTACTTC; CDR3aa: CASSLRTLQETQYF
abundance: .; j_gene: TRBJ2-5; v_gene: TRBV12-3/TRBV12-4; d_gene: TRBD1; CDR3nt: TGTGCCAGCAGCAAGACAGGGGGCGCGGAGACCCAGTACTTC; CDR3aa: CASSKTGGAETQYF
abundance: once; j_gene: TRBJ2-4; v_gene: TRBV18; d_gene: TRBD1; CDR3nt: TGTGCCAGCTCAATCGACAGGGTCAACATTCAGTACTTC; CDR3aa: CASSIDRVNIQYF
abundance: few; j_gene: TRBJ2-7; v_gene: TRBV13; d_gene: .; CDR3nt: TGTGCCAGCAGCGATAGCGGGACAGGGCTTGGTGAGCAGTACTTC; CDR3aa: CASSDSGTGLGEQYF
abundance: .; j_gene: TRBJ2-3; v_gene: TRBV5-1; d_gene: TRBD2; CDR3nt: TGCGCCAGCAGCTTTAGCGGGGGGGCCACAGATACGCAGTATTTT; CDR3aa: CASSFSGGATDTQYF
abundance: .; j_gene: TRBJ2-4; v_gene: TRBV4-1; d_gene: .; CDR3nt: TGCGCCAGCAGCCAAGAGGGCCGCAACCTTAACATTCAGTACTTC; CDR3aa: CASSQEGRNLNIQYF
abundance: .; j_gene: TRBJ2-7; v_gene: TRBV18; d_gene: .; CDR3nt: TGTGCCAGCTCACCCCGCGGTACCGGTCCCTCCTACGAGCAGTACTTC; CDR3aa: CASSPRGTGPSYEQYF